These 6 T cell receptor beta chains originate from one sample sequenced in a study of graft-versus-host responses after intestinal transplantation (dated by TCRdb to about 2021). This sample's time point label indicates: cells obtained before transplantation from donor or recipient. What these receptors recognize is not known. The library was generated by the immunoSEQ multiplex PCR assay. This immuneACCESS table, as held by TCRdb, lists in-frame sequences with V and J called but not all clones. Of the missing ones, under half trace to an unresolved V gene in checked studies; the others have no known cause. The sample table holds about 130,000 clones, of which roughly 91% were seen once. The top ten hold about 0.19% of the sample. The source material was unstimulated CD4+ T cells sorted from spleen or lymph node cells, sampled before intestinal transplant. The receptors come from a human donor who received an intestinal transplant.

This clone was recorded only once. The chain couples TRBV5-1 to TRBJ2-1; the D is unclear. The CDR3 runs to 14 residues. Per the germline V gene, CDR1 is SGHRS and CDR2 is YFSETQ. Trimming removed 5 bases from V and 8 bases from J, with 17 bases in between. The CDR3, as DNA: TGCGCCAGCAGGCTTGGACCCAAGCTTGATGAGCAGTTCTTC. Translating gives CASRLGPKLDEQFF.

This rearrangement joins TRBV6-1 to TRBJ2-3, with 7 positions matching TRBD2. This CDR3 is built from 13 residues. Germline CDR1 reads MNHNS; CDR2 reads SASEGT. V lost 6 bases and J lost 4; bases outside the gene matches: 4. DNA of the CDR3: TGTGCCAGCAGGCTGGGGAGGGCAGATACGCAGTATTTT. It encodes CASRLGRADTQYF.

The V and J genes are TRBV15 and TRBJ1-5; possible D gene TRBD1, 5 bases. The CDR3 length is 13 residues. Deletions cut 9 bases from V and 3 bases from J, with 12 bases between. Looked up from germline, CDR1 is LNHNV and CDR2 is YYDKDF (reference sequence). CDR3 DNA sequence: TGTGCCACAGGGGACGGCAACAATCAGCCCCAGCATTTT. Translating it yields CATGDGNNQPQHF.

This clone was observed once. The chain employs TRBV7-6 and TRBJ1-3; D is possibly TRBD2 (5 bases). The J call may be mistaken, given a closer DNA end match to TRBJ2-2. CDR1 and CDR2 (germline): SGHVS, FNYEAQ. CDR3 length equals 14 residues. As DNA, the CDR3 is TGTGCCAGCATCCAGAGCGGGAACACCGGGGAGCTGTTTTTT. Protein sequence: CASIQSGNTGELFF.

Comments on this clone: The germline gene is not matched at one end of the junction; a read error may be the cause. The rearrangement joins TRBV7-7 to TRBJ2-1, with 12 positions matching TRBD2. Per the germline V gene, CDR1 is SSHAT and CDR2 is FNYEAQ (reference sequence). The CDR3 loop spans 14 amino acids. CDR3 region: CASSLTSGSNEQFF. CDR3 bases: TGTGCTAGCAGCTTGACTAGCGGGAGCAATGAGCAGTTCTTC.

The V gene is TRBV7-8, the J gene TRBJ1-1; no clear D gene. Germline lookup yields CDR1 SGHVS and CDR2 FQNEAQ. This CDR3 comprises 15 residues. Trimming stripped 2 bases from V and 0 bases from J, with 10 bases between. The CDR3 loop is CASSLWAAMNTEAFF. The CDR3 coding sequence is TGTGCCAGCAGCTTATGGGCAGCCATGAACACTGAAGCTTTCTTT.